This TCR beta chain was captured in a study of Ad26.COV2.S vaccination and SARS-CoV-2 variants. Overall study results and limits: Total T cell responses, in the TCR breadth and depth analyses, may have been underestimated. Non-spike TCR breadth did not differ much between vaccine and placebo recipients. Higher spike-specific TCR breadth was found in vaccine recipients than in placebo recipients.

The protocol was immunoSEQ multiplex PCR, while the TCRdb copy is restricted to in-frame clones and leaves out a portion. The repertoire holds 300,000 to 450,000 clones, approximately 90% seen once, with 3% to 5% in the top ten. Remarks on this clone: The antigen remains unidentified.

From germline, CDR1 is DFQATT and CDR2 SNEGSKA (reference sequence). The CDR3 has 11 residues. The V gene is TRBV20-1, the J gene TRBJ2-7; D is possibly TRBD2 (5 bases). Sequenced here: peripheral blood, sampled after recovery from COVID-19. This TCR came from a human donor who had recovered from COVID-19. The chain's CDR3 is CSGLFSYEQYF. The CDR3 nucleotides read TGCAGCGGACTCTTCTCCTACGAGCAGTACTTC.